The rows below give T cell receptor beta chains drawn from one sample of a study of blood T cell repertoires in COVID-19. Here immunoSEQ multiplex PCR was the method, and the copy in TCRdb shows in-frame clones only, minus some. The table includes over 120,000 clones, around nine tenths detected once. The specimen sequenced was peripheral blood. These receptors came from a woman between 45 and 65 years old with active or convalescent COVID-19. Each CDR3 is given with its conserved first and last residue. Fields, in order: clone size, J gene, D gene, V gene, CDR3 protein, CDR3 DNA. D genes are given only for firm matches. Size is omitted from some rows. Given values are once, few, many or a class for expanded clones.

NA | TRBJ2-1 | NA | TRBV11-2 | CASSLLAAEQFF | TGTGCCAGCAGCTTGCTAGCTGCTGAGCAGTTCTTC
NA | TRBJ2-5 | NA | TRBV30 | CAWSGDSSQETQYF | TGTGCCTGGAGTGGAGACTCTTCGCAAGAGACCCAGTACTTC
NA | TRBJ1-5 | NA | TRBV6-1 | CASSEVGGWQPQHF | TGTGCCAGCAGTGAAGTAGGAGGTTGGCAGCCCCAGCATTTT
once | TRBJ2-5 | NA | TRBV28 | CASSWVRGSSYKGETQYF | TGTGCCAGCAGTTGGGTGAGGGGGAGCTCGTACAAAGGAGAGACCCAGTACTTC
NA | TRBJ2-7 | TRBD1 | TRBV28 | CASILTGASSYEQYF | TGTGCCAGCATCCTTACAGGGGCGAGCTCCTACGAGCAGTACTTC
NA | TRBJ1-2 | TRBD1 | TRBV6-5 | CASSRGQGPYGYTF | TGTGCCAGCAGTCGGGGACAGGGGCCCTATGGCTACACCTTC
NA | TRBJ1-1 | NA | TRBV15 | CATSETWQNTEAFF | TGTGCCACCAGCGAAACGTGGCAGAACACTGAAGCTTTCTTT
once | TRBJ1-5 | NA | TRBV28 | CASSLLGFGQRRQPQHF | TGTGCCAGCAGCCTCCTTGGTTTTGGACAGAGGCGTCAGCCCCAGCATTTT
NA | TRBJ2-3 | TRBD2 | TRBV18 | CASSPHPGGLADTQYF | TGTGCCAGCTCACCACACCCGGGAGGGCTCGCAGATACGCAGTATTTT
NA | TRBJ2-7 | TRBD1 | TRBV28 | CASSSTGTGGRGQYF | TGTGCCAGCAGTTCAACCGGGACAGGGGGCCGTGGGCAGTACTTC
NA | TRBJ1-3 | NA | TRBV3-1/TRBV3-2 | CASSPNLSGNTIYF | TGTGCCAGCAGCCCTAACCTCTCTGGAAACACCATATATTTT
NA | TRBJ1-1 | TRBD1 | TRBV6-7 | CASSYLVGTGPTEAFF | TGTGCCAGCAGTTACCTTGTAGGGACAGGGCCCACTGAAGCTTTCTTT
NA | TRBJ2-7 | TRBD2 | TRBV4-3 | CASSQDIAGTYEQYF | TGCGCCAGCAGCCAAGATATAGCGGGAACCTACGAGCAGTACTTC
NA | TRBJ1-5 | NA | TRBV12-3/TRBV12-4 | CASSLARDQPQHF | TGTGCCAGCAGTTTGGCCCGGGATCAGCCCCAGCATTTT
NA | TRBJ2-5 | TRBD1 | TRBV15 | CATSILPGGSETQYF | TGTGCCACCAGCATTCTTCCAGGGGGCTCGGAGACCCAGTACTTC
NA | TRBJ2-3 | NA | TRBV9 | CASSVDGRGGAVTDTQYF | TGTGCCAGCAGCGTAGACGGGAGAGGAGGGGCCGTCACAGATACGCAGTATTTT
NA | TRBJ1-2 | NA | TRBV10-3 | CAISESNFGYGYTF | TGTGCCATCAGTGAGTCAAATTTCGGGTATGGCTACACCTTC